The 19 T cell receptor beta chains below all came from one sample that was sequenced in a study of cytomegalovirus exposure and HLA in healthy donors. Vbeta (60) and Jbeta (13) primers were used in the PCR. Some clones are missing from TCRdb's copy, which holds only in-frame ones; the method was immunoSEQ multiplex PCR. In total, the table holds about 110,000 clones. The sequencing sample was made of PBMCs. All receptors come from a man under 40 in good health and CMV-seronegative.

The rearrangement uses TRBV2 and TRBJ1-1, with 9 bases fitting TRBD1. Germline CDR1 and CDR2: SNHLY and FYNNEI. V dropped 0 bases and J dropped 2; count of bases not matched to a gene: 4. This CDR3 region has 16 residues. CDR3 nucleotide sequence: TGTGCCAGCAGTGAAGCTGGACAGGGGTTTAACACTGAAGCTTTCTTT. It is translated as CASSEAGQGFNTEAFF.

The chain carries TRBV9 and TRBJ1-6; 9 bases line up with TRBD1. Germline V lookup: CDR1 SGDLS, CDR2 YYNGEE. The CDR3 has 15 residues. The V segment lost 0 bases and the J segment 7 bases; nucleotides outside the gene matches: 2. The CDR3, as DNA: TGTGCCAGCAGCGTAGAAGACAGGGGGAATTCACCCCTCCACTTT. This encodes CASSVEDRGNSPLHF.

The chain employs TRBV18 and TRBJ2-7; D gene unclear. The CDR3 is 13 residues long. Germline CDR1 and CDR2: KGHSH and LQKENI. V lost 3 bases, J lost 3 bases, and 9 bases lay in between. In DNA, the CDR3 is TGTGCCAGCTCACCGCGGTCGGACTACGAGCAGTACTTC. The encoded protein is CASSPRSDYEQYF.

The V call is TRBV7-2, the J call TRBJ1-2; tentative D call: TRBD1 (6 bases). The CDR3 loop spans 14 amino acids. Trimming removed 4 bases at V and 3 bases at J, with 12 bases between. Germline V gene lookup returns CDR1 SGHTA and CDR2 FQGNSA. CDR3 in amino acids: CASSSRQVYYGYTF. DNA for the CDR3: TGTGCCAGCAGCTCCCGACAGGTCTACTATGGCTACACCTTC.

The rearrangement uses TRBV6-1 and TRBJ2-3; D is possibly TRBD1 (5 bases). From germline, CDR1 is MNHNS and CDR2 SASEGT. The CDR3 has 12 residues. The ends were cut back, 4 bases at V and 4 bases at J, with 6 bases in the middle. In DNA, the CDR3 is TGTGCCAGCAGTGGCAGGGCAGATACGCAGTATTTT. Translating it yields CASSGRADTQYF.

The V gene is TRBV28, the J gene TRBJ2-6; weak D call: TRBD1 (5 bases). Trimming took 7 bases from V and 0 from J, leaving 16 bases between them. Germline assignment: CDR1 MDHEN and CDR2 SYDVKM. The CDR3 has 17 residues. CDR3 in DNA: TGTGCCAGCACCTTAGCACAGGCGAGCTCTGGGGCCAACGTCCTGACTTTC. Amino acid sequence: CASTLAQASSGANVLTF.

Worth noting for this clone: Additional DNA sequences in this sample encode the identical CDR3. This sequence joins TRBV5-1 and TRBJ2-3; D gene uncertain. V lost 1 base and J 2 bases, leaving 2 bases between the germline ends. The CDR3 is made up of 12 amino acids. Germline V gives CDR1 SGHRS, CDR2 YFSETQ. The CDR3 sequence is CASSLLTDTQYF. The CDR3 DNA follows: TGCGCCAGCAGCTTGCTCACAGATACGCAGTATTTT.

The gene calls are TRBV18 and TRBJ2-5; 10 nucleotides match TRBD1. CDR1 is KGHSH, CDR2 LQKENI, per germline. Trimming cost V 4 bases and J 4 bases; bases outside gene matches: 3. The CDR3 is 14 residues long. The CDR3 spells CASSLGQGGETQYF. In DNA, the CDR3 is TGTGCCAGCTCACTAGGACAGGGGGGAGAGACCCAGTACTTC. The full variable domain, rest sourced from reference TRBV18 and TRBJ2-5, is NAGVMQNPRHLVRRRGQEARLRCSPMKGHSHVYWYRQLPEEGLKFMVYLQKENIIDESGMPKERFSAEFPKEGPSILRIQQVVRGDSAAYFCASSLGQGGETQYFGPGTRLLVL.

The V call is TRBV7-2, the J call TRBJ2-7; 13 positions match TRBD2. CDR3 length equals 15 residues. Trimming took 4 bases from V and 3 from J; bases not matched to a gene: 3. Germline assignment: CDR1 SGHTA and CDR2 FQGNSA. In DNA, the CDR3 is TGTGCCAGCAGCTCGACTAGCGGGGGGTTCTACGAGCAGTACTTC. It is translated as CASSSTSGGFYEQYF.

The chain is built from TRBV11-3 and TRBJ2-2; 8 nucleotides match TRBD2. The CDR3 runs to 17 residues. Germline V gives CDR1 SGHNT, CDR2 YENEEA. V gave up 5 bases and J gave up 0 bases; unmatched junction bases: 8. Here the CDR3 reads CASSIIRGGTNTGELFF. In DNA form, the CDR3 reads TGTGCCAGCAGCATTATACGGGGGGGGACGAACACCGGGGAGCTGTTTTTT.

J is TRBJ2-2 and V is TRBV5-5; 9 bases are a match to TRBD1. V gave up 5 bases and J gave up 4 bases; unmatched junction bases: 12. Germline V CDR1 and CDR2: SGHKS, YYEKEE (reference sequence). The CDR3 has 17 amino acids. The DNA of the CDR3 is TGTGCCAGCAGGCTCACCAGGGACAGGGCGGGCACCGGGGAGCTGTTTTTT. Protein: CASRLTRDRAGTGELFF.

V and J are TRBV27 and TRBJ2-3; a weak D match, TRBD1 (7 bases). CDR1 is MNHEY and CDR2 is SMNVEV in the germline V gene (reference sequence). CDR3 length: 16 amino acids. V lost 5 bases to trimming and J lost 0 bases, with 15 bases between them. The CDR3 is CASSGGTVPSTDTQYF. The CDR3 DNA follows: TGTGCCAGCAGTGGGGGGACAGTCCCTAGCACAGATACGCAGTATTTT.

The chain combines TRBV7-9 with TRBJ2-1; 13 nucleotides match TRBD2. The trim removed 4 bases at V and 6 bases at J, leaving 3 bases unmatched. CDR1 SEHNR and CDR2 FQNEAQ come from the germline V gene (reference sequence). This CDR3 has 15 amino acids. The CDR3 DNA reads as TGTGCCAGCAGCTCACTAGCGGGGGGGCTCAATGAGCAGTTCTTC. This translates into CASSSLAGGLNEQFF.

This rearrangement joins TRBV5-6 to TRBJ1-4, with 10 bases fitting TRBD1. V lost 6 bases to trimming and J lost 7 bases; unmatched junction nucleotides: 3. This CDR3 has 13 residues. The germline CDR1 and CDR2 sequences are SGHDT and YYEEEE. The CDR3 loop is CASKGTGAEKLFF. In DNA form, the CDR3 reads TGTGCCAGCAAAGGGACAGGGGCTGAAAAACTGTTTTTT.

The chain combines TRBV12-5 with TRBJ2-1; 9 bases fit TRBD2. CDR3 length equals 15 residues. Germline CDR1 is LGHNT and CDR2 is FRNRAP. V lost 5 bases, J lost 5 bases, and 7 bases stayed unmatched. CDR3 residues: CASGRGGGGDNEQFF. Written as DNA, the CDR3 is TGTGCTAGTGGTAGGGGCGGCGGGGGGGACAATGAGCAGTTCTTC.

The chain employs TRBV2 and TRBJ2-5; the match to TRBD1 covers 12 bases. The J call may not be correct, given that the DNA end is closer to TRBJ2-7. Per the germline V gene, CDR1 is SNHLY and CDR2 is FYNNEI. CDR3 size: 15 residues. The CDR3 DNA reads TGTGCCAGCAGTACCACCGGGACAGGGGGCAACGAGCAGTACTTC. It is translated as CASSTTGTGGNEQYF.

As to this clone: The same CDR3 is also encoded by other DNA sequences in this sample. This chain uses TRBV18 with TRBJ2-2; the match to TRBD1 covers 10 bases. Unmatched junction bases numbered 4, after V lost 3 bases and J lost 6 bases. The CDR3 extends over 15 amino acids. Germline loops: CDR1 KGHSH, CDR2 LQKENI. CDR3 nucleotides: TGTGCCAGCTCACCGGGACAGGGGTTCGCCGGGGAGCTGTTTTTT. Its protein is CASSPGQGFAGELFF.

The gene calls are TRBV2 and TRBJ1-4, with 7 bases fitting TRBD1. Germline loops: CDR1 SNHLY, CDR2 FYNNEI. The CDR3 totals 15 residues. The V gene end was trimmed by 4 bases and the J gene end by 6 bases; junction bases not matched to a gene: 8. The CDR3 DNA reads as TGTGCCAGCAGTGCTCCGACAGGGCAGGATGAAAAACTGTTTTTT. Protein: CASSAPTGQDEKLFF.

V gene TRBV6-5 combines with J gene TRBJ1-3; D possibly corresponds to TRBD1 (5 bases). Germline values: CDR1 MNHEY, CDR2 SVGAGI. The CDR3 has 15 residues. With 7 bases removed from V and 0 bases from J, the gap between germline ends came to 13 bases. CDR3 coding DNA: TGTGCCAGCACCCAGGACGGGGGCTCTGGAAACACCATATATTTT. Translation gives CASTQDGGSGNTIYF.